These 15 T cell receptor beta chains came from one sample sequenced in a study of Tregs in tolerant kidney transplant recipients. Method: immunoSEQ multiplex PCR; TCRdb's copy keeps in-frame clones and lacks some. This table holds over 85,000 clones, roughly 93% found once. This material consisted of CD4+ T cells from blood, taken before the transplant. Receptors were obtained from a human donor who received a combined kidney and bone marrow transplant.

This rearrangement joins TRBV18 to TRBJ2-1, with D perhaps matching TRBD2 (5 bases). Trimming took 3 bases from V and 0 from J, leaving 9 bases between them. This CDR3 region has 15 residues. Per the germline V gene, CDR1 is KGHSH and CDR2 is LQKENI. CDR3 nucleotide sequence: TGTGCCAGCTCACCGAGGGATCTCTCCTACAATGAGCAGTTCTTC. It encodes CASSPRDLSYNEQFF.

Remarks on this clone: The junction departs from the called germline gene at one end, perhaps through a read error. CDR3 coding DNA: TGTGCCAGCGGCTTCGGACAGTGGCTTTCCTCTGATGGCTACACCTTC. Translating it yields CASGFGQWLSSDGYTF. This chain connects TRBV7-9 to TRBJ1-2; tentative D call: TRBD1 (6 bases). The CDR3 has 16 residues. In germline, CDR1 is SEHNR, CDR2 FQNEAQ (reference sequence).

The V gene is TRBV6-1, the J gene TRBJ2-1, with D unclear. Germline loops: CDR1 MNHNS, CDR2 SASEGT. Trimming pared 5 bases from V and 10 bases from J, leaving 12 bases between. The CDR3 contains 12 residues. The CDR3 here is CASSFGDREQFF. Here the CDR3 DNA reads TGTGCCAGCAGTTTCGGAGACCGAGAGCAGTTCTTC.

The CDR3 reads CASSRVGQMNTEAFF. Here the CDR3 DNA reads TGCGCCAGCAGCCGGGTGGGGCAGATGAACACTGAAGCTTTCTTT. The J gene is TRBJ1-1, the V gene TRBV4-3; TRBD1 is a possible D gene (5 bases). The CDR3 extends over 15 amino acids. The V gene lost 4 bases and the J gene lost 0 bases, with 12 bases spanning the gap. The germline V gene encodes CDR1 LGHNA and CDR2 YSLEER.

The rearrangement links TRBV10-3 to TRBJ2-2; 10 positions agree with TRBD2. The V gene's germline CDR1 is ENHRY and CDR2 SYGVKD. This CDR3 is 16 amino acids long. V gave up 5 bases and J gave up 1 base; unmatched junction bases: 4. DNA for the CDR3: TGTGCCATCAGTCGGACTAGCGGCCAGAACACCGGGGAGCTGTTTTTT. Translating gives CAISRTSGQNTGELFF.

This clone appeared once. The chain uses TRBV7-8 and TRBJ1-2, with unresolved D. Germline V gene sequence: CDR1 SGHVS, CDR2 FQNEAQ. V dropped 2 bases and J dropped 0 bases, with 7 bases sitting between them. The CDR3 spans 14 residues. CDR3 sequence (DNA): TGTGCCAGCAGCTTAAACAGTGCTAACTATGGCTACACCTTC. This sequence encodes CASSLNSANYGYTF.

This chain connects TRBV5-1 to TRBJ2-5; 9 bases fit TRBD2. Trimming removed 4 bases from V and 5 bases from J; junction bases left unmatched: 15. Germline CDR1 reads SGHRS; CDR2 reads YFSETQ. This CDR3 spans 17 amino acids. As DNA, the CDR3 is TGCGCCAGCAGCGAACGCCAAGTAGCGGGAGTGGGGGAGACCCAGTACTTC. Translation gives CASSERQVAGVGETQYF.

Notes on this clone: The junction differs from germline at one of its ends, possibly a read error. This sequence joins TRBV6-1 and TRBJ1-1; no clear D. CDR3 size: 12 residues. The V gene's germline CDR1 is MNHNS and CDR2 SASEGT. CDR3 nucleotides: TGTGCCAGCAATGAAGGGAGCCTGGGAGCTTTCTTT. Protein sequence: CASNEGSLGAFF.

V and J are TRBV7-2 and TRBJ2-3; TRBD2 agrees at 8 bases. The length of the CDR3 is 16 residues. The V and J ends lost 2 bases and 4 bases, in that order; junction bases with no gene match: 8. Germline CDR1 is SGHTA and CDR2 is FQGNSA. CDR3 residues: CASSLWPGGGPDTQYF. CDR3 DNA: TGTGCCAGCAGCTTATGGCCGGGGGGGGGCCCAGATACGCAGTATTTT.

The chain is built from TRBV7-2 and TRBJ2-7; 12 nucleotides agree with TRBD2. V was pared by 4 bases and J by 4 bases, with 2 bases of the junction left unmatched. Germline CDR1 SGHTA, CDR2 FQGNSA. The CDR3 consists of 14 residues. This chain's CDR3 is CASSSTSGGYEQYF. The CDR3 coding sequence is TGTGCCAGCAGCTCGACTAGCGGGGGATACGAGCAGTACTTC. Full variable domain (outside the CDR3, taken from reference TRBV7-2 and TRBJ2-7): GAGVSQSPSNKVTEKGKDVELRCDPISGHTALYWYRQSLGQGLEFLIYFQGNSAPDKSGLPSDRFSAERTGGSVSTLTIQRTQQEDSAVYLCASSSTSGGYEQYFGPGTRLTVT.

This rearrangement joins TRBV7-9 to TRBJ2-7, with 7 bases fitting TRBD2. The J segment lost 3 bases and the V segment lost 1 base, leaving 12 bases of the junction unmatched. Germline lookup yields CDR1 SEHNR and CDR2 FQNEAQ (reference sequence). CDR3 length equals 17 residues. CDR3 loop: CASSLGGGGAGFYEQYF. CDR3 DNA sequence: TGTGCCAGCAGCTTAGGGGGGGGAGGGGCAGGCTTCTACGAGCAGTACTTC.

The rearrangement links TRBV7-2 to TRBJ2-3, with 8 nucleotides matching TRBD1. Germline values: CDR1 SGHTA, CDR2 FQGNSA. The ends lost 3 bases at V and 4 bases at J; junction bases unmatched: 6. This CDR3 comprises 15 residues. CDR3 amino acids: CASSFQGARADTQYF. The CDR3 DNA reads as TGTGCCAGCAGCTTTCAGGGGGCTAGAGCAGATACGCAGTATTTT.

In its sample, this clone was seen a few times. J is TRBJ2-3 and V is TRBV4-1; the match to TRBD2 covers 8 bases. Looked up from germline, CDR1 is MGHRA and CDR2 is YSYEKL. The CDR3 extends over 18 amino acids. Losses at the gene ends were 6 bases for V and 2 bases for J; bases not matched to a gene: 16. Written as DNA, the CDR3 is TGCGCCAGCAGGCTCAGTGGTGCGGGGGGCCAAAACACAGATACGCAGTATTTT. Residues: CASRLSGAGGQNTDTQYF.

The chain recombines TRBV14 with TRBJ1-2; D perhaps matches TRBD1 (6 bases). Germline V CDR1 and CDR2: SGHDN, FVKESK. The CDR3 covers 13 residues. V lost 4 bases and J 4 bases, leaving 10 bases between the germline ends. The CDR3 spells CASSPPTGYGYTF. The DNA of the CDR3 is TGTGCCAGCAGCCCCCCGACAGGCTATGGCTACACCTTC.

The J gene is TRBJ2-7, the V gene TRBV6-5; 7 bases are shared with TRBD2. The J segment lost 4 bases and the V segment lost 8 bases, leaving 8 bases of the junction unmatched. This CDR3 is 13 amino acids long. CDR1 is MNHEY and CDR2 is SVGAGI in the germline V gene. The CDR3 DNA sequence: TGTGCCAGCGGCAGCGGGATTGGGTACGAGCAGTACTTC. Amino acid sequence: CASGSGIGYEQYF.